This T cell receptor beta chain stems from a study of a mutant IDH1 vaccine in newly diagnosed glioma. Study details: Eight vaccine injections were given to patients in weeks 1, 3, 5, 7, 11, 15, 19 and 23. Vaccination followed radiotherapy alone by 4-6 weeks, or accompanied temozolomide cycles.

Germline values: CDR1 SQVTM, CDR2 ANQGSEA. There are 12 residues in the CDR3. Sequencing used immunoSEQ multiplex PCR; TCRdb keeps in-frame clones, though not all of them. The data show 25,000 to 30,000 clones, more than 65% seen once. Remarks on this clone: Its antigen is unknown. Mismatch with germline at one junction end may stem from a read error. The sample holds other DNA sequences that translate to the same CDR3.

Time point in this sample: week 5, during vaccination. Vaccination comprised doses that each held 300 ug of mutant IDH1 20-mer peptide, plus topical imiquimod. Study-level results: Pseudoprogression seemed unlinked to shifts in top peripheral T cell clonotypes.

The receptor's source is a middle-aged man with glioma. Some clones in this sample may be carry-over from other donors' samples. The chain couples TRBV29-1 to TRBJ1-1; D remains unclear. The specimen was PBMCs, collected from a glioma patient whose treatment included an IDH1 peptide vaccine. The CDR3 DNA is TGCAGCGTCGAAGTAGAATTCACTGAGGCTTTCTTT. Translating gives CSVEVEFTEAFF. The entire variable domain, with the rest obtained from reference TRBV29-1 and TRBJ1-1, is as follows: SAVISQKPSRDICQRGTSLTIQCQVDSQVTMMFWYRQQPGQSLTLIATANQGSEATYESGFVIDKFPISRPNLTFSTLTVSNMSPEDSSIYLCSVEVEFTEAFFGQGTRLTVV.